This is a list of T cell receptor beta chains from one sample in a study of T-cell reconstitution after alpha-beta-depleted transplantation in children. TCRdb independently ran MiXCR on the PCR reads; one entry per CDR3 protein. Of about 460,000 distinct CDR3 sequences detected, more than 9.5% appear once; the ten largest clones hold 14%. The sequencing here drew on PBMCs, mostly from graft donor cells, taken 180 days after TCRalphabeta/CD19-depleted stem cell transplant. The receptors here all came from a female patient under 10 years old who had a stem cell transplant for aplastic anemia, so the T cells may come from the graft donor. Each CDR3 is given with its conserved first and last residue. A D gene is named only where the DNA matches it firmly. The size entry is marked missing in some rows and otherwise reads once, few, many or a size class.

>TRBJ1-1|TRBV6-2/TRBV6-3|TRBD1|few
TGTGCCAGCAGTTACTCACCGGGACAGGGGAGGACTGAAGCTTTCTTT
CASSYSPGQGRTEAFF
>TRBJ1-2|TRBV7-9|NA|few
TGTGCCAGCAGCTTACCCAGAGCTGGCTACACCTTC
CASSLPRAGYTF
>TRBJ2-7|TRBV6-5|NA|NA
TGTGCCAGCAGTTACGGGTTGAGCTACGAGCAGTACTTC
CASSYGLSYEQYF
>TRBJ2-4|TRBV6-5|NA|NA
TGTGCCAGCAGTTACTCGAGAGGCGGCCCAAACATTCAGTACTTC
CASSYSRGGPNIQYF
>TRBJ2-7|TRBV6-5|TRBD1|NA
TGTGCCAGCAGTTACACCGACAGGGCCTACAAGCAGTACTTC
CASSYTDRAYKQYF
>TRBJ2-3|TRBV20-1|NA|NA
TGCAGTGCAGCCCAGAGGATGGAGGCCACAGATACGCAGTATTTT
CSAAQRMEATDTQYF
>TRBJ1-2|TRBV12-5|NA|few
TGTGCTAGTGCCATGGACTCGGGCTATGGCTACACCTTC
CASAMDSGYGYTF
>TRBJ2-1|TRBV5-1|TRBD1|many
TGCGCCAGCAGCTGGACAGGGGCCCACAATGAGCAGTTCTTC
CASSWTGAHNEQFF
>TRBJ2-5|TRBV28|TRBD2|NA
TGTGCCAGCAGTTTAGGGCGGGAGAGGGGATCCGTGGAGACCCAGTACTTC
CASSLGRERGSVETQYF
>TRBJ2-1|TRBV5-1|NA|many
TGCGCCAGCAGTCCCGGAGGGGGCTACAATGAGCAGTTCTTC
CASSPGGGYNEQFF
>TRBJ2-1|TRBV5-4|TRBD2|NA
TGTGCCAGCAGCTCTAACGAGGGGCGGGGGAACGAGCAGTTCTTC
CASSSNEGRGNEQFF
>TRBJ2-7|TRBV12-3/TRBV12-4|NA|NA
TGTGCCATCGGGGCAGGGTCCTACGAGCAGTACTTC
CAIGAGSYEQYF
>TRBJ2-5|TRBV7-6|TRBD2|few
TGTGCCAGCAGTTCGGGACTAGGCAGTCAAGAGACCCAGTACTTC
CASSSGLGSQETQYF
>TRBJ1-6|TRBV12-3/TRBV12-4|TRBD1|many
TGTGCCAGCAGCCACGGACAGGGTGGTTCACCCCTCCACTTT
CASSHGQGGSPLHF
>TRBJ2-5|TRBV9|NA|NA
TGTGCCAGCAGCGACGGACGTGCGGGAGAGACCCAGTACTTC
CASSDGRAGETQYF
>TRBJ2-7|TRBV5-1|NA|NA
TGCGCCAGCACCTATTTTTCCGGACAGCCCACCTACGAGCAGTACTTC
CASTYFSGQPTYEQYF
>TRBJ2-2|TRBV19|TRBD2|NA
TGTGCCAGTAATTGGTCCGGGAGGAGCCGCGGGGAGCTGTTTTTT
CASNWSGRSRGELFF
>TRBJ2-2|TRBV20-1|NA|many
TGCAGTGCTAGAGAACGAGAACCCGGGGAGCTGTTTTTT
CSAREREPGELFF
>TRBJ2-5|TRBV25-1|NA|NA
TGTGCCAGCAGTGAACAGGGATGGGAGACCCAGTACTTC
CASSEQGWETQYF
>TRBJ2-7|TRBV27|NA|many
TGTGCCAGCAGTTTTCGGGACACAACCTACGAGCAGTACTTC
CASSFRDTTYEQYF
>TRBJ1-4|TRBV7-6|NA|many
TGTGCCAGCAGCGCGTCTGGGATCGGTAATGAAAAACTGTTTTTT
CASSASGIGNEKLFF
>TRBJ2-1|TRBV4-1|TRBD2|few
TGCGCCAGCAGCCATCCTAGCGGGAGGGGCACCTACAATGAGCAGTTCTTC
CASSHPSGRGTYNEQFF
>TRBJ2-3|TRBV6-2/TRBV6-3|TRBD2|NA
TGTGCCAGCAGCGCACCGGGACTAGGTGCAGATACGCAGTATTTT
CASSAPGLGADTQYF
>TRBJ2-5|TRBV27|NA|once
TGTGCCAGCAGTTTAAGGGGGGGGTTGGATGAGCAGACCCAGTACTTC
CASSLRGGLDEQTQYF
>TRBJ2-1|TRBV29-1|NA|many
TGCAGCGTTATAGGAGTAGGGGATGAGCAGTTCTTC
CSVIGVGDEQFF
>TRBJ2-1|TRBV9|NA|few
TGTGCCAGCAGCTTCTCCGGCGGGACCGCCTACAATGAGCAGTTCTTC
CASSFSGGTAYNEQFF
>TRBJ1-6|TRBV12-5|TRBD1|NA
TGTGCTAGTGGTTTGGGGGACAGGGGTTTTGATTCACCCCTCCACTTT
CASGLGDRGFDSPLHF
>TRBJ2-7|TRBV4-3|TRBD2|NA
TGCGCCAGCAGCCAGGGCGCGGGAGGTCTTGACGAGCAGTACTTC
CASSQGAGGLDEQYF
>TRBJ2-5|TRBV5-1|NA|NA
TGCGCCAGCAGCTTGGTAGGGCCGGGGGAGACCCAGTACTTC
CASSLVGPGETQYF
>TRBJ2-2|TRBV15|NA|NA
TGTGCCACCAGCAGAGATGGGAACACCGGGGAGCTGTTTTTT
CATSRDGNTGELFF
>TRBJ1-1|TRBV7-9|TRBD1|many
TGTGCCAGCAGCCCTCCGGGACAGAGGAACACTGAAGCTTTCTTT
CASSPPGQRNTEAFF
>TRBJ1-2|TRBV28|NA|NA
TGTGCCAGCAGTTTGGGCGACCTTAACGGCTACACCTTC
CASSLGDLNGYTF